This entry is about one TCR beta chain. One end of the junction fails to match germline, which may point to a read error. This sample is drawn from a study of cytomegalovirus exposure and HLA in healthy donors. The primer mix had 60 Vbeta and 13 Jbeta primers. This table comes from immunoSEQ multiplex PCR, and its TCRdb copy is limited to in-frame clones, with some not included. The table lists 140,000 to 150,000 clones, around 9.7% of them singletons. Germline lookup yields CDR1 SGHVS and CDR2 FNYEAQ. The CDR3 runs 16 residues. The TCR sequence derives from a man aged 45-60 years in good health and CMV-seronegative. The rearrangement links TRBV7-6 to TRBJ2-7, with 10 positions matching TRBD2. The sequencing sample was made of PBMCs. The CDR3 is CASSLGAGGSSYEQHF. In nucleotides, the CDR3 is TGTGCCAGCAGCTTAGGAGCGGGAGGGAGCTCCTACGAGCAGCACTTC.